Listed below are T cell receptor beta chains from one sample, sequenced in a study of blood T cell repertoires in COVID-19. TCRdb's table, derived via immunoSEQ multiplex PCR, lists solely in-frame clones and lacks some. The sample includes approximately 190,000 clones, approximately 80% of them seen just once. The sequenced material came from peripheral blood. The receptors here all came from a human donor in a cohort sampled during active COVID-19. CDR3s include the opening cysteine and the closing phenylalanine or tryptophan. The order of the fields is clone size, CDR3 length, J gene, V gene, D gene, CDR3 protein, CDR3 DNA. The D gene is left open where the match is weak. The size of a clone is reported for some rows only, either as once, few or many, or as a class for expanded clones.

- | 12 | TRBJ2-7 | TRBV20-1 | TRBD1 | CSASLGTEGLYF | TGCAGTGCTAGTCTAGGGACAGAGGGTCTGTACTTC
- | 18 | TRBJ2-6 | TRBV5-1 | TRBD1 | CASSGTGGHISGANVLTF | TGCGCCAGCAGCGGGACAGGAGGCCATATTTCTGGGGCCAACGTCCTGACTTTC
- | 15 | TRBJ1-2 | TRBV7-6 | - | CASSPFEGWNYGYTF | TGTGCCAGCAGCCCTTTTGAGGGTTGGAACTATGGCTACACCTTC
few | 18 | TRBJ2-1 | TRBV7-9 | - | CASSPPPVGRGPYNEQFF | TGTGCCAGCAGTCCTCCTCCCGTCGGGCGGGGACCATACAATGAGCAGTTCTTC
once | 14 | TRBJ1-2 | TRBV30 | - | CAWSVGRNTYGYTF | TGTGCCTGGAGTGTAGGCAGGAATACCTATGGCTACACCTTC
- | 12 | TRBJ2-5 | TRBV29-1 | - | CSVEDNQETQYF | TGCAGCGTTGAAGACAACCAAGAGACCCAGTACTTC
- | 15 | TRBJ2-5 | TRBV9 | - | CASSVRGGDQETQYF | TGTGCCAGCAGCGTTAGGGGGGGCGACCAAGAGACCCAGTACTTC
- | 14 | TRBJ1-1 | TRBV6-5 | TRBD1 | CASKRDSSNTEAFF | TGTGCCAGCAAAAGGGACAGCTCGAACACTGAAGCTTTCTTT
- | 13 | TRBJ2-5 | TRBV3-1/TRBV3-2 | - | CASSPSRGETQYF | TGTGCCAGCAGCCCATCGAGAGGAGAGACCCAGTACTTC
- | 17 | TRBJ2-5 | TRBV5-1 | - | CASRPLPASYDQETQYF | TGCGCCAGCAGGCCCCTGCCCGCTAGCTACGACCAAGAGACCCAGTACTTC
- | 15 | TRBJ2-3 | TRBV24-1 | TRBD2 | CATSVPSGGTDTQYF | TGTGCCACCAGTGTGCCTAGCGGGGGCACAGATACGCAGTATTTT
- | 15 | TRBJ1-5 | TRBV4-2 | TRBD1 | CASSQVQGLNQPQHF | TGTGCCAGCAGCCAAGTACAGGGGCTAAATCAGCCCCAGCATTTT
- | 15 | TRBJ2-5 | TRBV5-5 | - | CASSSSGVFQETQYF | TGTGCCAGCAGCTCTTCAGGGGTTTTCCAAGAGACCCAGTACTTC
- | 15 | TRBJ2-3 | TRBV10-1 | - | CASRAGFQSTDTQYF | TGCGCCAGCAGGGCGGGCTTCCAGAGCACAGATACGCAGTATTTT
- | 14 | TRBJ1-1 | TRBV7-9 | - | CASSLGSRGSEAFF | TGTGCCAGCAGCTTAGGGTCAAGAGGCTCTGAAGCTTTCTTT
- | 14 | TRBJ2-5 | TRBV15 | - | CATSTHLAKETQYF | TGTGCCACCAGCACTCACTTAGCGAAAGAGACCCAGTACTTC
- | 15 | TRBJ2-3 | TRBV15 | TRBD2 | CATSRDGGGTDTQYF | TGTGCCACCAGCAGAGATGGCGGGGGAACGGATACGCAGTATTTT
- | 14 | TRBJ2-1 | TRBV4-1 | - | CASSHQGSYNEQFF | TGCGCCAGCAGCCACCAGGGATCCTACAATGAGCAGTTCTTC
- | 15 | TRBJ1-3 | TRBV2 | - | CASQRQQNGVDTIYF | TGTGCCAGCCAGCGGCAGCAGAATGGGGTCGACACCATATATTTT
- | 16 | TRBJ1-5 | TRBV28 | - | CASSSGIVGYYQPQHF | TGTGCCAGCAGCTCGGGGATAGTAGGGTATTATCAGCCCCAGCATTTT
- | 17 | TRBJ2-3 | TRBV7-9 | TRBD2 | CASSFGTSGGRHGPQYF | TGTGCCAGCAGCTTCGGGACTAGCGGGGGGCGGCACGGGCCGCAGTATTTT
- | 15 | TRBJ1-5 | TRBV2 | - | CASSQDRYSNQPQHF | TGTGCCAGCAGTCAAGACAGATATAGCAATCAGCCCCAGCATTTT
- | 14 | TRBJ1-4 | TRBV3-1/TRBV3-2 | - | CASSQRGGGEKLFF | TGTGCCAGCAGCCAAAGGGGGGGCGGTGAAAAACTGTTTTTT
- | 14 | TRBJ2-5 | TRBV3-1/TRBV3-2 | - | CASSQLASQETQYF | TGTGCCAGCAGCCAACTAGCGTCACAAGAGACCCAGTACTTC
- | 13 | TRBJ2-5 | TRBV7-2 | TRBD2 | CASSMTSGQTQYF | TGTGCCAGCAGCATGACTAGCGGACAGACCCAGTACTTC
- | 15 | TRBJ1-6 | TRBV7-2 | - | CASSLTFLRDSPLHF | TGTGCCAGCAGCTTAACGTTTCTGAGGGATTCACCCCTCCACTTT
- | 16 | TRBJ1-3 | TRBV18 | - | CASSPPREYSGNTIYF | TGTGCCAGCTCACCACCCCGGGAGTACTCTGGAAACACCATATATTTT
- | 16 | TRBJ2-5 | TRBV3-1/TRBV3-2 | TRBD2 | CASSQDIAGVRETQYF | TGTGCCAGCAGCCAAGACATAGCGGGAGTACGAGAGACCCAGTACTTC
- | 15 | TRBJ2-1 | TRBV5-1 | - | CASSLTRSSYNEQFF | TGCGCCAGCAGCTTGACGCGAAGCTCCTACAATGAGCAGTTCTTC
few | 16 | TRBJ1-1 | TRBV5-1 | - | CASSLASSDMNTEAFF | TGCGCCAGCAGCTTGGCCTCGTCAGACATGAACACTGAAGCTTTCTTT
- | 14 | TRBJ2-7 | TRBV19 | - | CASSPHGVPYEQYF | TGTGCCAGTAGTCCGCACGGGGTCCCCTACGAGCAGTACTTC
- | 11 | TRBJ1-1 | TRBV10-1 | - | CASSLFGEAFF | TGCGCCAGCAGTTTATTCGGTGAAGCTTTCTTT
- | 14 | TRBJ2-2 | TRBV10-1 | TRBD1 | CASGGQGNTGELFF | TGCGCCAGCGGGGGACAGGGGAACACCGGGGAGCTGTTTTTT
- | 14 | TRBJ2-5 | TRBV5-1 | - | CASSRGAGVETQYF | TGCGCCAGCAGCCGGGGGGCTGGTGTAGAGACCCAGTACTTC
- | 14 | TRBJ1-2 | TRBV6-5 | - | CASSYQSTGERYTF | TGTGCCAGCAGTTACCAATCGACCGGGGAGCGCTACACCTTC
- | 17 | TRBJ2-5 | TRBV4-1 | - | CASSQERTLREQETQYF | TGCGCCAGCAGCCAAGAGAGGACACTAAGGGAACAAGAGACCCAGTACTTC
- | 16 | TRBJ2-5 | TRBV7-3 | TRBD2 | CASSLSSGGLQETQYF | TGTGCCAGCAGCCTATCTAGCGGGGGTTTACAAGAGACCCAGTACTTC